Shown below are 21 T cell receptor beta chains from a single sample sequenced in a study of OX40 agonist ivuxolimab in advanced cancers. Clones were sequenced by immunoSEQ multiplex PCR, and TCRdb holds only the in-frame ones, with some missing. The repertoire holds around 70,000 clones, with roughly 84% as singletons. The starting material was CD4+ or CD8+ T cells sorted from blood, obtained in a trial of the OX40 agonist ivuxolimab. The origin of the receptors is an adult with an advanced solid tumor such as melanoma, head and neck, liver or kidney cancer.

The gene calls are TRBV9 and TRBJ2-1; D is ambiguous. Trimming shortened V by 0 bases and J by 5 bases, and 15 bases separated the two germline ends. The germline gives CDR1 SGDLS, CDR2 YYNGEE. CDR3 length: 16 amino acids. The CDR3 reads CASSVGSPQNNNEQFF. The CDR3, as DNA: TGTGCCAGCAGCGTAGGAAGCCCTCAAAATAACAATGAGCAGTTCTTC. The full variable domain, completed using reference TRBV9 and TRBJ2-1, is DSGVTQTPKHLITATGQRVTLRCSPRSGDLSVYWYQQSLDQGLQFLIQYYNGEERAKGNILERFSAQQFPDLHSELNLSSLELGDSALYFCASSVGSPQNNNEQFFGPGTRLTVL.

The chain combines TRBV27 with TRBJ2-3; no firm D call. Trimming took off 3 bases at V and 4 bases at J, with 8 bases between the two ends. The CDR3 length is 13 residues. From germline, CDR1 is MNHEY and CDR2 SMNVEV (reference sequence). The CDR3 nucleotides are TGTGCCAGCAGTTTGCAAATTGCAGATACGCAGTATTTT. It is translated as CASSLQIADTQYF.

CDR3 nucleotide sequence: TGCGCCAGCAGCTTGTCGGAGGGGCGCACAGATACGCAGTATTTT. Translating gives CASSLSEGRTDTQYF. The genes are TRBV5-1 and TRBJ2-3; possibly TRBD2 for D (6 bases). The CDR3 covers 15 residues. Germline V gene sequence: CDR1 SGHRS, CDR2 YFSETQ. V gave up 1 base and J gave up 1 base, with 10 bases separating them.

The chain joins TRBV11-3 to TRBJ2-1, with D perhaps TRBD1 or TRBD2 (5 bases each). Germline-derived CDR1 and CDR2 are SGHNT and YENEEA. V was cut by 1 base and J by 10 bases, with 14 bases left in between. CDR3 length: 14 amino acids. The CDR3 is CASSLGELGDEQFF. The CDR3 DNA sequence: TGTGCCAGCAGCTTAGGGGAGCTAGGGGACGAGCAGTTCTTC.

The genes are TRBV7-9 and TRBJ1-2; 8 positions match TRBD1. The CDR3 is 14 residues long. CDR1 and CDR2 (germline): SEHNR, FQNEAQ (reference sequence). The J segment lost 7 bases and the V segment lost 5 bases, leaving 9 bases of the junction unmatched. CDR3 in DNA: TGTGCCAGCAGCCCCGGACAGGGAGAGTTTGGCTACACCTTC. Its translation is CASSPGQGEFGYTF. Looking up the rest from reference TRBV7-9 and TRBJ1-2 gives the full variable domain: DTGVSQNPRHKITKRGQNVTFRCDPISEHNRLYWYRQTLGQGPEFLTYFQNEAQLEKSRLLSDRFSAERPKGSFSTLEIQRTEQGDSAMYLCASSPGQGEFGYTFGSGTRLTVV.

This clone occurred once. The V and J genes are TRBV2 and TRBJ1-2; a weak D match, TRBD1 (6 bases). Trimming cost V 8 bases and J 6 bases, with 19 bases left between them. CDR1 is SNHLY and CDR2 is FYNNEI in the germline V gene. The CDR3 loop spans 14 amino acids. The CDR3 coding sequence is TGTGCCAGCCGAAGGGGGAGAGGAGGGGATGGCTACACCTTC. Its translation: CASRRGRGGDGYTF. Looking up the rest from reference TRBV2 and TRBJ1-2 gives the full variable domain: EPEVTQTPSHQVTQMGQEVILRCVPISNHLYFYWYRQILGQKVEFLVSFYNNEISEKSEIFDDQFSVERPDGSNFTLKIRSTKLEDSAMYFCASRRGRGGDGYTFGSGTRLTVV.

The genes are TRBV7-9 and TRBJ2-3; 13 nucleotides line up with TRBD2. The CDR3 is 16 amino acids. Germline CDR1 and CDR2: SEHNR and FQNEAQ (reference sequence). V shed 2 bases and J 5 bases; nucleotides not matched to a gene: 4. The CDR3 DNA reads TGTGCCAGCAGCTTACGACTAGCGGGGGGCCAAGATACGCAGTATTTT. This translates into CASSLRLAGGQDTQYF.

The CDR3 sequence: CASSLQGSDTQYF. CDR3 nucleotide sequence: TGTGCCAGCAGCTTACAGGGATCAGATACGCAGTATTTT. The chain joins TRBV7-7 to TRBJ2-3, with D perhaps matching TRBD1 (5 bases). Trimming cost V 2 bases and J 4 bases, with 7 bases left between them. The CDR3 loop spans 13 amino acids. Germline CDR1 SSHAT, CDR2 FNYEAQ (reference sequence).

CDR3 sequence (DNA): TGTGCCAGCAGGGAACGGTCTTCTCGACATAATTCACCCCTCCACTTT. Translating gives CASRERSSRHNSPLHF. V gene TRBV2 combines with J gene TRBJ1-6; D gene uncertain. Germline CDR1 SNHLY, CDR2 FYNNEI. Deletions cut 6 bases from V and 5 bases from J, with 17 bases between. The CDR3 spans 16 residues.

Within the sample, this clone is medium-sized (0.01 to 0.1%). The rearrangement uses TRBV7-9 and TRBJ1-1; D remains unclear. The CDR3 is made up of 12 amino acids. The germline CDR1 and CDR2 sequences are SEHNR and FQNEAQ (reference sequence). Trimming took off 2 bases at V and 8 bases at J, with 9 bases between the two ends. Here the CDR3 DNA reads TGTGCCAGCAGCTTACTAGACCAAGAAGCTTTCTTT. Translated: CASSLLDQEAFF. Full variable domain (missing parts from reference TRBV7-9 and TRBJ1-1): DTGVSQNPRHKITKRGQNVTFRCDPISEHNRLYWYRQTLGQGPEFLTYFQNEAQLEKSRLLSDRFSAERPKGSFSTLEIQRTEQGDSAMYLCASSLLDQEAFFGQGTRLTVV.

The chain recombines TRBV9 with TRBJ2-7, with D perhaps assigned TRBD1 or TRBD2 (5 bases each). Germline lookup yields CDR1 SGDLS and CDR2 YYNGEE. Trimming removed 2 bases at V and 6 bases at J, with 18 bases between. The length of the CDR3 is 15 residues. CDR3 region: CASSVAGAQASEQYF. The CDR3 DNA sequence: TGTGCCAGCAGCGTTGCCGGGGCCCAAGCTTCCGAGCAGTACTTC.

The CDR3, as DNA: TGTGCCAGCACCCCCCCGCGGGGGAGCTCCTACGAGCAGTACTTC. It yields the protein CASTPPRGSSYEQYF. The rearrangement uses TRBV7-2 and TRBJ2-7; 7 bases align to TRBD2. CDR1 is SGHTA and CDR2 is FQGNSA in the germline V gene. V lost 7 bases, J lost 0 bases, and 9 bases stayed unmatched. The CDR3 has 15 amino acids.

The rearrangement uses TRBV30 and TRBJ2-7; D is perhaps TRBD1 or TRBD2 (5 bases each). CDR1 GTSNPN and CDR2 SVGIG come from the germline V gene (reference sequence). Deletions cut 0 bases from V and 2 bases from J, with 11 bases between. There are 14 residues in the CDR3. Here the CDR3 reads CAWSVLQGPYEQYF. For the CDR3, the DNA is TGTGCCTGGAGTGTACTCCAGGGACCCTACGAGCAGTACTTC.

This clone was found once. This sequence joins TRBV30 and TRBJ2-1, with D tentatively TRBD1 or TRBD2 (6 bases each). The germline V gene encodes CDR1 GTSNPN and CDR2 SVGIG (reference sequence). The CDR3 is 15 residues long. Trimming shortened V by 5 bases and J by 7 bases, and 21 bases separated the two germline ends. The CDR3 reads CAWGKGDMGRNEQFF. In DNA form, the CDR3 reads TGTGCCTGGGGAAAGGGGGACATGGGGAGGAATGAGCAGTTCTTC.

The CDR3 nucleotides read TGTGCCAGCAGTTACAAGGGTGAGCAGTACTTC. It codes for CASSYKGEQYF. This rearrangement joins TRBV6-5 to TRBJ2-7; D gene uncertain. CDR1 is MNHEY and CDR2 is SVGAGI in the germline V gene. V lost 2 bases to trimming and J lost 7 bases, with 6 bases between them. There are 11 residues in the CDR3.

This clone was counted a few times. The genes are TRBV4-1 and TRBJ1-1, with no clear D. This CDR3 comprises 17 residues. From germline, CDR1 is MGHRA and CDR2 YSYEKL. Trimming pared 0 bases from V and 5 bases from J, leaving 19 bases between. CDR3 sequence: CASSQDQLTMGRTEAFF. In DNA, the CDR3 is TGCGCCAGCAGCCAAGATCAGTTAACTATGGGCAGGACTGAAGCTTTCTTT.

The V and J genes are TRBV30 and TRBJ2-7, with no clear D. The CDR3 consists of 12 residues. Trimming took 2 bases from V and 2 from J, leaving 7 bases between them. Germline V CDR1 and CDR2: GTSNPN, SVGIG (reference sequence). The CDR3 is CAWSPSAYEQYF. In nucleotides, the CDR3 is TGTGCCTGGAGTCCGAGCGCCTACGAGCAGTACTTC.

The V and J genes are TRBV30 and TRBJ1-5, with 7 bases matching TRBD1. The germline V gene encodes CDR1 GTSNPN and CDR2 SVGIG (reference sequence). V shed 8 bases, J shed 3 bases, and the junction held 10 bases outside the gene matches. CDR3 length: 14 amino acids. Here the CDR3 DNA reads TGTGCCGGGGAACGACAGGGTGACAATCAGCCCCAGCATTTT. Translation gives CAGERQGDNQPQHF.

V is TRBV14 and J is TRBJ1-4, with D maybe TRBD1 (6 bases). V was cut by 0 bases and J by 10 bases, with 12 bases left in between. The CDR3 is 14 residues long. Germline V CDR1 and CDR2: SGHDN, FVKESK. The CDR3 DNA reads as TGTGCCAGCAGCCAAGAACAGGGACAAGGAAAACTGTTTTTT. This sequence encodes CASSQEQGQGKLFF.

This clone came up once. V is TRBV6-1 and J is TRBJ2-7; D is unclear. Germline assignment: CDR1 MNHNS and CDR2 SASEGT. CDR3 length: 12 amino acids. The germline V and J ends were trimmed by 2 bases and 2 bases, with 4 bases remaining between them. The CDR3, as DNA: TGTGCCAGCAGTGAACAAACCTACGAGCAGTACTTC. This sequence encodes CASSEQTYEQYF.

In this sample, this clone turned up once. The V call is TRBV19, the J call TRBJ2-2; 8 positions match TRBD1. Germline V lookup: CDR1 LNHDA, CDR2 SQIVND (reference sequence). The CDR3 has 15 amino acids. J gave up 2 bases and V 8 bases, and 7 bases lay outside the gene matches. In DNA form, the CDR3 reads TGTGCCAGTGGGACCGGGACAGGTAACACCGGGGAGCTGTTTTTT. It encodes CASGTGTGNTGELFF.